This T cell receptor beta chain was sequenced during a study of T cells after yellow fever vaccination. Findings and limits, study-wide: Reappearing after the booster were most of the clones from primary vaccination (around 96% CD4, around 88% CD8). By day 5 rather than day 15, the secondary response had peaked, though it was weaker. Contamination of FACS-sorted repertoires by abundant clonotypes from the bulk population could occur.

Production of TCR cDNA was by 5'RACE template switching, which also added a universal primer site and UMIs. TCRdb re-analysed the 5' RACE reads in MiXCR, keeping a single row per CDR3 protein. The sample has around 250,000 distinct CDR3 sequences; about 7% are singletons. As for this clonotype: Its antigen is unknown.

The CDR3 contains 17 residues. CDR1 and CDR2 from the germline V gene are LGHNA and YNFKEQ. V gave up 1 base and J gave up 0 bases, with 15 bases separating them. The source was CD4+ T cells sorted from PBMCs, collected 15 days after the yellow fever booster vaccination. The sequence derives from a man aged 25 to 40 who received the YFV17D yellow fever vaccine. V usage is TRBV4-2 and J usage is TRBJ1-2; D may be TRBD1 (5 bases). The CDR3: CASSQGLQARANYGYTF. CDR3 coding DNA: TGTGCCAGCAGCCAAGGTCTACAGGCCAGAGCTAACTATGGCTACACCTTC.